This T cell receptor beta chain originates from a study of high-grade serous ovarian cancer treatment subgroups. Findings and caveats of the study: Different patients shared almost no repertoire; same-patient tumors shared roughly 0.095 to 0.85. Spatial context was lost because tumors were sequenced in bulk. Clonal relatedness tracked neoantigen level, and by trend copy number and mutation load.

Concerning this clone itself: Its matching antigen is unknown.

Tumor samples were obtained before definitive surgery or chemotherapy. After removal of 8 bases from V and 7 bases from J, the junction contained 8 bases not matched to a gene. The CDR3 sequence is 13 residues long. CDR1 LNHNV and CDR2 YYDKDF come from the germline V gene (reference sequence). TCRdb's table, derived via immunoSEQ multiplex PCR, lists solely in-frame clones and lacks some. The sample contains 18,000 or so clones, approximately 72% of which appear only once. The sequenced sample consisted of tumor tissue. The chain employs TRBV15 and TRBJ2-7, with TRBD1 matching over 10 bases. The TCR was taken from a human donor with high-grade serous ovarian cancer. In DNA form, the CDR3 reads TGTGCCACCCGACGCGGGACAGGGGAAGAGCAGTACTTC. Its translation: CATRRGTGEEQYF.